This T cell receptor (beta chain) is drawn from a study of CD8+ T cells in alopecia areata. It was cDNA, reverse transcribed from extracted RNA, that served as the sequencing template. The protocol was immunoSEQ multiplex PCR, while the TCRdb copy is restricted to in-frame clones and leaves out a portion. Among 90,000 to 100,000 clones listed, around 38% were seen once. The CDR3 extends over 14 amino acids. V gave up 6 bases and J gave up 1 base; unmatched junction bases: 4. Germline values: CDR1 SQVTM, CDR2 ANQGSEA. Samples from alopecia areata patients were lesional scalp punch biopsies and peripheral blood.

The chain has TRBV29-1 and TRBJ1-5; TRBD1 matches at 9 bases. The sequencing sample was made of CD4+ T cells sorted from blood. This TCR came from a human donor with alopecia areata. CDR3 DNA sequence: TGCAGCGTGGGGACAGGGAAGAGCAATCAGCCCCAGCATTTT. Translation gives CSVGTGKSNQPQHF. Full variable domain (rest looked up from reference TRBV29-1 and TRBJ1-5): SAVISQKPSRDICQRGTSLTIQCQVDSQVTMMFWYRQQPGQSLTLIATANQGSEATYESGFVIDKFPISRPNLTFSTLTVSNMSPEDSSIYLCSVGTGKSNQPQHFGDGTRLSIL.